The present entry profiles one T cell receptor (beta chain) with its context. Antigen: not known. TCRdb independently ran MiXCR on the 5' RACE reads; one entry per CDR3 protein. The table lists tens of thousands of distinct CDR3 sequences, around 13% of them singletons, with approximately 4.6% in the top ten. This sample stems from a study of spatial heterogeneity in lung cancer. Study-level information: There were, on average, more than 8.5 raw-read appearances for each unique TCR and UMI combination. Regarding the study as a whole: Resection saw ubiquitous expanded tumor TCRs appear in blood more than follow-up did.

Time point: sample taken at primary tumor resection. Sequencing of whole RNA from tumor, nontumor lung or frozen PBMC involved no sorting. The donors, 72 patients with untreated early-stage non-small cell lung cancer, provided the samples. The CDR3 is 12 amino acids. Looked up from germline, CDR1 is SGDLS and CDR2 is YYNGEE. V dropped 3 bases and J dropped 7 bases, with 10 bases sitting between them. The origin of this receptor is a male donor with early-stage non-small cell lung cancer. Sequencing used PBMCs, obtained at surgery. V and J are TRBV9 and TRBJ1-1, with D uncertain. CDR3 nucleotides: TGTGCCAGCAGCGCCTTTGAAAATGAAGCTTTCTTT. This encodes CASSAFENEAFF.